The TCR beta chain under discussion was sequenced for a study of blood T cell repertoires in COVID-19. Overall study context: Collection of acute and convalescent COVID-19 samples took place in the United States, Italy and Spain. PBMCs, B-cell-depleted T cells, or T cells provided the cDNA or gDNA that made up the material.

CDR3 size: 13 residues. V was pared by 6 bases and J by 4 bases, with 7 bases between. Original handling: Using reference gene primer amplification, nucleated cell counts were estimated. The table came from immunoSEQ multiplex PCR; TCRdb's copy has only in-frame clones and leaves some out. The D gene and trimming were derived from the DNA, and the V and J assignments and clone size from that table. The sample carries roughly 150,000 clones, approximately 87% recorded once. Sequencing was performed on peripheral blood. The J gene is TRBJ2-6, the V gene TRBV12-3 or TRBV12-4; no clear D gene. This receptor was obtained from a woman between 65 and 79 years old with acute or convalescent COVID-19. CDR3 bases: TGTGCCAGCAGCTACGGGGGGGCCAACGTCCTGACTTTC. This encodes CASSYGGANVLTF.